Listed below are T cell receptor beta chains from one sample, sequenced in a study of cytotoxic CD8 clonotypes in ibrutinib-treated CLL. Here immunoSEQ multiplex PCR was the method, and the copy in TCRdb shows in-frame clones only, minus some. The data hold about 84,000 clones, with around 84% observed a single time. The specimen comprised PBMCs, sampled before ibrutinib treatment. The source is a human donor with chronic lymphocytic leukemia. CDR3s include the opening cysteine and the closing phenylalanine or tryptophan. A D gene is named only where the DNA matches it firmly. Clone size is shown for a subset of rows, as once, few, many or a class of expanded clone.

>TRBV6-5|TRBJ2-1|NA|NA
TGTGCCAGCAGTTATTCGAGCTCCTACAATGAGCAGTTCTTC
CASSYSSSYNEQFF
>TRBV7-6|TRBJ1-4|NA|NA
TGTGCCAGCAGCTTCACTAATGAAAAACTGTTTTTT
CASSFTNEKLFF
>TRBV5-4|TRBJ1-2|NA|NA
TGTGCCAGCAGCATAGGAATAGTCTACACCTTC
CASSIGIVYTF
>TRBV5-4|TRBJ2-1|NA|TRBD2
TGTGCCAGCAGCCGAGGCGCGGGAGTGTCCTACAATGAGCAGTTCTTC
CASSRGAGVSYNEQFF
>TRBV18|TRBJ1-3|NA|TRBD1
TGTGCCAGCTCACCAAATGGCCAGGGGGTGATGTCTGGAAACACCATATATTTT
CASSPNGQGVMSGNTIYF
>TRBV7-2|TRBJ2-5|NA|TRBD2
TGTGCCAGCAGCTTAGCTGGGTTAGCGGGAGGCCGGGGGGCAGAGACCCAGTACTTC
CASSLAGLAGGRGAETQYF
>TRBV19|TRBJ2-1|NA|NA
TGTGCCAGTAGTATAGACGGGCTCGGACTAGAGCAGTTCTTC
CASSIDGLGLEQFF
>TRBV7-2|TRBJ2-7|NA|NA
TGTGCCAGCAGCTTCTCCTACGAGCAGTACTTC
CASSFSYEQYF
>TRBV6-1|TRBJ1-2|NA|NA
TGTGCCAGCGGTCAGGGATCGTATGGCTACACCTTC
CASGQGSYGYTF
>TRBV5-4|TRBJ1-2|NA|TRBD1
TGTGCCAGCAGCCCTGGAGACAGGGGGCATTATGGCTACACCTTC
CASSPGDRGHYGYTF
>TRBV19|TRBJ2-1|NA|NA
TGTGCCAGTAGTGGGGGCCGTAACAATGAGCAGTTCTTC
CASSGGRNNEQFF
>TRBV6-1|TRBJ2-3|NA|NA
TGTGCCAGCAGTGAAGACAGGGTTAGCACAGATACGCAGTATTTT
CASSEDRVSTDTQYF
>TRBV27|TRBJ1-2|NA|NA
TGTGCCAGCAGCCCCCCTGGGGGGGTCGGCTATGGCTACACCTTC
CASSPPGGVGYGYTF
>TRBV6-5|TRBJ1-1|NA|TRBD1
TGTGCCAGCAGGACAGGGTTGAACACTGAAGCTTTCTTT
CASRTGLNTEAFF
>TRBV29-1|TRBJ2-3|NA|NA
TGCAGCGTCCATCAAGGGGCAAGCACAGATACGCAGTATTTT
CSVHQGASTDTQYF
>TRBV19|TRBJ2-3|NA|TRBD1
TGTGCCAGTAGTATCTCAGGGGGCGGGACAGATACGCAGTATTTT
CASSISGGGTDTQYF
>TRBV11-3|TRBJ2-1|many|TRBD2
TGTGCCAGCAGCATGACTAGCGGGAGTCTAAATGAGCAGTTCTTC
CASSMTSGSLNEQFF
>TRBV6-5|TRBJ2-7|NA|TRBD1
TGTGCCAGCAGTCTGGACAGGGCAAACGAGCAGTACTTC
CASSLDRANEQYF
>TRBV5-1|TRBJ1-1|NA|NA
TGCGCCAGCAGCTTGGCTCACAGTATGAACACTGAAGCTTTCTTT
CASSLAHSMNTEAFF
>TRBV6-5|TRBJ1-4|NA|NA
TGTGCCAGCAGTTATAAAGGGGCCGTATCGGAAAAACTGTTTTTT
CASSYKGAVSEKLFF
>TRBV28|TRBJ1-2|NA|NA
TGTGCCAGCAGGGGAGACAGCCTTGTTTATCCCAGGCCAGGGGCGGCTGGTCACTATGGCTACACCTTC
CASRGDSLVYPRPGAAGHYGYTF
>TRBV7-2|TRBJ1-2|NA|NA
TGTGCCAGCAGCTGGAGGGGGACCGACTATGGCTACACCTTC
CASSWRGTDYGYTF
>TRBV29-1|TRBJ1-3|NA|NA
TGCAGCGTTCCCGGACCTGGAAACACCATATATTTT
CSVPGPGNTIYF
>TRBV15|TRBJ2-3|NA|TRBD2
TGTGCCACCAGCAGAGTACTAGCGGGAGGGCCTAGAGGGGCAGATACGCAGTATTTT
CATSRVLAGGPRGADTQYF
>TRBV18|TRBJ1-5|NA|NA
TGTGCCAGCTCACCACGAGGACAGTATAGCAATCAGCCCCAGCATTTT
CASSPRGQYSNQPQHF
>TRBV5-1|TRBJ1-3|NA|NA
TGCGCCAGCAGCTTGGATGGAAACACCATATATTTT
CASSLDGNTIYF
>TRBV11-3|TRBJ2-3|NA|TRBD2
TGTGCCTCGGGACGGACTAGACTAGCGGGGGCCACAGATACGCAGTATTTT
CASGRTRLAGATDTQYF
>TRBV27|TRBJ1-5|NA|NA
TGTGCCAGCAGTTTACTCGTAGATCAGCCCCAGCATTTT
CASSLLVDQPQHF
>TRBV19|TRBJ1-2|NA|NA
TGTGCCAGTAGTATAGATGGTGCCACTAACTATGGCTACACCTTC
CASSIDGATNYGYTF
>TRBV6-6|TRBJ1-4|NA|TRBD1
TGTGCCAGCAGTTTAACAGGGGGGAGGGAAAAACTGTTTTTT
CASSLTGGREKLFF
>TRBV28|TRBJ2-1|NA|NA
TGTGCCAGCAGTTCACCCGGGACCTCCGGAGGGAATGAGCAGTTCTTC
CASSSPGTSGGNEQFF
>TRBV4-3|TRBJ2-7|NA|TRBD2
TGCGCCAGCAGCCAAAACGGACCGGGAGGTGGGTACGAGCAGTACTTC
CASSQNGPGGGYEQYF
>TRBV4-2|TRBJ2-5|NA|NA
TGTGCCAGCAGCCAAGATTTACAGCGGAGGGCACAAGAGACCCAGTACTTC
CASSQDLQRRAQETQYF
>TRBV6-6|TRBJ2-7|NA|TRBD1
TGTGCCAGCAGTGTTGACAGGGCCAGTTCCTACGAGCAGTACTTC
CASSVDRASSYEQYF
>TRBV27|TRBJ1-5|NA|NA
TGTGCCAGCCACAGCGGGGGCGCGAACCTGAATAGCAATCAGCCCCAGCATTTT
CASHSGGANLNSNQPQHF